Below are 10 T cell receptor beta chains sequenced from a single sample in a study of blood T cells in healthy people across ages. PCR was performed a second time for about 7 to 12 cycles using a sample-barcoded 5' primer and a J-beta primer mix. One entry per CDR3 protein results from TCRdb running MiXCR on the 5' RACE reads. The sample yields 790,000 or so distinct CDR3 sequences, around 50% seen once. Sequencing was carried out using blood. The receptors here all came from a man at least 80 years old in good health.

Written as DNA, the CDR3 is TGTGCCAGCAGCCTACGGGGTGGAACCTATAATTCACCCCTCCACTTT. Protein sequence: CASSLRGGTYNSPLHF. The gene calls are TRBV7-8 and TRBJ1-6; D uncertain. Germline lookup yields CDR1 SGHVS and CDR2 FQNEAQ. This CDR3 region has 16 residues. With 5 bases removed from V and 2 bases from J, the gap between germline ends came to 13 bases.

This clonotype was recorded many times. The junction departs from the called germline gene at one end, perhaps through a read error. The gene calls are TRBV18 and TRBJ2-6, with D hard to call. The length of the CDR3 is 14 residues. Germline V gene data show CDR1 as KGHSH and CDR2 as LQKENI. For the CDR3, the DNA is TGCGCCAGCAGCCCAGACTCTGGGGCCAACGTCCTGACTTTC. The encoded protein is CASSPDSGANVLTF.

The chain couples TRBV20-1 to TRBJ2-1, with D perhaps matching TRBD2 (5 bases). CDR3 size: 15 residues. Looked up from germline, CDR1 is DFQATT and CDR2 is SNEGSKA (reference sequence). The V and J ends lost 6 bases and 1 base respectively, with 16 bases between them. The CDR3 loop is CSAPERKFSYNEQFF. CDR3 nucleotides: TGCAGTGCCCCCGAGCGGAAGTTTTCCTACAATGAGCAGTTCTTC.

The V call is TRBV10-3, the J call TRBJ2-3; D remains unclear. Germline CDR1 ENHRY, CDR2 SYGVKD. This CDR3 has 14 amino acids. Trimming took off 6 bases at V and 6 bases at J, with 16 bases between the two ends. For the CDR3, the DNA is TGTGCCATCAGGGAAACGGGTCTCGAGGATACGCAGTATTTT. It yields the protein CAIRETGLEDTQYF.

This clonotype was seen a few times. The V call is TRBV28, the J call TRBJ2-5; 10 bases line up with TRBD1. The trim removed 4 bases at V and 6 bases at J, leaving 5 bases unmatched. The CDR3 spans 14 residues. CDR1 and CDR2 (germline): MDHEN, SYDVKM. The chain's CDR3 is CASSSTGGGKTQYF. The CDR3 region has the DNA TGTGCCAGCAGTTCGACAGGGGGCGGGAAGACCCAGTACTTC.

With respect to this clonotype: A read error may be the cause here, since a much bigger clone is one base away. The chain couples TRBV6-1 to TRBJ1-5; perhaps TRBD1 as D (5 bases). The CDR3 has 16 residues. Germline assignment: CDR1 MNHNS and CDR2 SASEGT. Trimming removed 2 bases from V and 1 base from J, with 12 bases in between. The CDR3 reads CASSESGGYSNQPQHF. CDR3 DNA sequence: TGTGCCAGCAGTGAATCTGGGGGGTACAGCAATCAGCCCCAGCATTTT.

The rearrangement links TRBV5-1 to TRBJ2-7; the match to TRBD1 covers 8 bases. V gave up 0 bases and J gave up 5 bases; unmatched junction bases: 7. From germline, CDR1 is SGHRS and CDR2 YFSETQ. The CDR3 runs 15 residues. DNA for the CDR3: TGCGCCAGCAGCTTGGGGGCAGGGGGCAGGAACGAGCAGTACTTC. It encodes CASSLGAGGRNEQYF.

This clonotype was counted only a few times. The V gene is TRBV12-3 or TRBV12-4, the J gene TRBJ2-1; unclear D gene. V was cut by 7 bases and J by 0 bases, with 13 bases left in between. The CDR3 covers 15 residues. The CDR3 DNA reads TGTGCCAGCACCCGTGAGAGTAGCTCCTACAATGAGCAGTTCTTC. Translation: CASTRESSSYNEQFF.

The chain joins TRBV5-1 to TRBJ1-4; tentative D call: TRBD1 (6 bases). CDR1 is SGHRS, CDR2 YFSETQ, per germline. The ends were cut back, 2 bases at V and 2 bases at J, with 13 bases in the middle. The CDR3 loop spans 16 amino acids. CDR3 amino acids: CASSFTSGVTNEKLFF. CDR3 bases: TGCGCCAGCAGCTTTACATCAGGGGTTACTAATGAAAAACTGTTTTTT. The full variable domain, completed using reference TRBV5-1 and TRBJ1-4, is KAGVTQTPRYLIKTRGQQVTLSCSPISGHRSVSWYQQTPGQGLQFLFEYFSETQRNKGNFPGRFSGRQFSNSRSEMNVSTLELGDSALYLCASSFTSGVTNEKLFFGSGTQLSVL.

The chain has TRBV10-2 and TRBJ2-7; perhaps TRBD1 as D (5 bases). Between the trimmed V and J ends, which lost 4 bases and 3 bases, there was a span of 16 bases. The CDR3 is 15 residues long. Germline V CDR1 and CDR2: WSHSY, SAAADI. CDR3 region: CASSASVGVGYEQYF. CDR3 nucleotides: TGCGCCAGCAGTGCGAGCGTAGGGGTGGGCTACGAGCAGTACTTC.